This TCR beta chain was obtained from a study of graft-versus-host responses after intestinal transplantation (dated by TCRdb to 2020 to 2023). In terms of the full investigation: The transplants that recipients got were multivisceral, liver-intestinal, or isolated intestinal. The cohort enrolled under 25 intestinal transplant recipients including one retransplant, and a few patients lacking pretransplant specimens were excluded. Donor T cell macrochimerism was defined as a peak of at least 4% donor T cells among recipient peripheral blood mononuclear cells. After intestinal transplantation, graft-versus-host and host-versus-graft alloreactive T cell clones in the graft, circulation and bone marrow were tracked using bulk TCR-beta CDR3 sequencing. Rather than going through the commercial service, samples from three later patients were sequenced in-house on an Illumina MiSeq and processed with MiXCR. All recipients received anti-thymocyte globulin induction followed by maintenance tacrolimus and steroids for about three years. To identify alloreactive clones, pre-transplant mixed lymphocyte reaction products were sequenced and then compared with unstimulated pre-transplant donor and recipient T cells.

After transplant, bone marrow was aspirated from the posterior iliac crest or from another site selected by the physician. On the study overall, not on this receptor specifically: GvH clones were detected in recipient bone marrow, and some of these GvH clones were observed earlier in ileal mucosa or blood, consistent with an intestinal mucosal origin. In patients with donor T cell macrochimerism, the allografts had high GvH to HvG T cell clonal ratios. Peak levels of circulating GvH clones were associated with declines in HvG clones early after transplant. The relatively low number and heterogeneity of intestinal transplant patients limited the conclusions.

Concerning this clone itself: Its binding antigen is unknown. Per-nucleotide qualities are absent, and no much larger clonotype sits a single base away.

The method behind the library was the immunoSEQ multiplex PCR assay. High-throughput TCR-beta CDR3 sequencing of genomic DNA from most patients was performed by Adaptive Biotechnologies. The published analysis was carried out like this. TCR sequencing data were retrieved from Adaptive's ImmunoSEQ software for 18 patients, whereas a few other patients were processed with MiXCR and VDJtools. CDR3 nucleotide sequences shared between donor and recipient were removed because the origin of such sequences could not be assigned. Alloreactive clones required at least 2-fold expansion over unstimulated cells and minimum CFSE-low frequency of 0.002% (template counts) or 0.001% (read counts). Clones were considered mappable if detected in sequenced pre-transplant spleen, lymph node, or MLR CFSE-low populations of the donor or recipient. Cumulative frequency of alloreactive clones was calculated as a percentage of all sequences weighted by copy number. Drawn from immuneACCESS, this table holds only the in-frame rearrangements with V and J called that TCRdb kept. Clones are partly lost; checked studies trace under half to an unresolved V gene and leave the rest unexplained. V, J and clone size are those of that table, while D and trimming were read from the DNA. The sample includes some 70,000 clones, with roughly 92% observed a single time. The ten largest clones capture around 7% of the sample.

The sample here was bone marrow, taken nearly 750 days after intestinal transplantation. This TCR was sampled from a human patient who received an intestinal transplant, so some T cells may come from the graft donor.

For the CDR3, the sequence is CASSPRPDLYEQYF. The DNA is as follows: TGTGCCAGCAGCCCCCGACCCGACCTCTACGAGCAGTACTTC. The receptor chain draws on TRBV7-2 and TRBJ2-7; the D gene assignment is ambiguous. The germline V gene gives CDR1 as SGHTA and CDR2 as FQGNSA. The V end loses 5 bases and the J end loses 3 bases, and a stretch of 14 bases separates them. Spanning cysteine to phenylalanine, the CDR3 consists of 14 amino acids. Left in the record is the CDR3 DNA by itself, 42 bases read in frame from the first base.